This record looks at one TCR beta chain sequence and its context. Patients were all untreated before their thyroid surgery. J was trimmed by 4 bases and V by 4 bases; bases with no gene match: 10. Germline loops: CDR1 GTSNPN, CDR2 SVGIG (reference sequence). This CDR3 spans 17 amino acids. This specimen comes from a study of metastatic and nonmetastatic thyroid tumors. Study-wide context: Repertoires from blood and tumor or nodule tissue of malignant and benign thyroid patients were compared.

TCRdb ran MiXCR on the PCR reads. This table has some 14,000 clones, 30% to 35% appearing once. This sequence was found in a female donor with papillary thyroid cancer or a benign thyroid nodule (not recorded which). Some clones in this sample may be carry-over from other donors' samples. V is TRBV30 and J is TRBJ2-2; the match to TRBD2 covers 12 bases. Material for sequencing was tumor tissue. In nucleotides, the CDR3 is TGTGCCTGGAAACAGACTAGCGGGAGAGGTAGCACCGGGGAGCTGTTTTTT. It encodes CAWKQTSGRGSTGELFF.